The 5 T cell receptor beta chains in this list originate from one sample, sequenced in a study of control samples from healthy donors and cancer patients. Sequenced by immunoSEQ multiplex PCR; TCRdb stores in-frame clones only, minus some. The repertoire holds approximately 40,000 clones, with around 83% as singletons. Specimen: PBMCs. The origin of the receptors is a woman in her sixties with lung cancer.

This chain connects TRBV7-2 to TRBJ1-3; the D is unclear. CDR1 and CDR2 (germline): SGHTA, FQGNSA. Trimming removed 1 base from V and 4 bases from J, with 5 bases in between. This CDR3 is 13 amino acids long. CDR3 loop: CASSLGIGNTIYF. In DNA form, the CDR3 reads TGTGCCAGCAGCTTAGGGATCGGAAACACCATATATTTT.

The CDR3 sequence: CASSLGTGAGTEAFF. The CDR3 nucleotides are TGTGCCAGCAGCTTAGGGACAGGGGCGGGCACTGAAGCTTTCTTT. The rearrangement uses TRBV5-4 and TRBJ1-1; 10 bases match TRBD1. From germline, CDR1 is SGHNT and CDR2 YYREEE (reference sequence). V lost 2 bases to trimming and J lost 4 bases; unmatched junction nucleotides: 5. This CDR3 has 15 amino acids.

The gene calls are TRBV11-2 and TRBJ2-7; 8 positions match TRBD2. From germline, CDR1 is SGHAT and CDR2 FQNNGV. The length of the CDR3 is 16 residues. Trimming at V came to 0 bases and at J to 2 bases, leaving 6 bases not matched to a gene. The CDR3, as DNA: TGTGCCAGCAGCTTAGATACTAGCGGTTTTACCTACGAGCAGTACTTC. Its translation is CASSLDTSGFTYEQYF. Complete variable domain (other parts from reference TRBV11-2 and TRBJ2-7): EAGVAQSPRYKIIEKRQSVAFWCNPISGHATLYWYQQILGQGPKLLIQFQNNGVVDDSQLPKDRFSAERLKGVDSTLKIQPAKLEDSAVYLCASSLDTSGFTYEQYFGPGTRLTVT.

The chain has TRBV9 and TRBJ1-1; no clear D. The ends were cut back, 0 bases at V and 1 base at J, with 7 bases in the middle. Germline V gene sequence: CDR1 SGDLS, CDR2 YYNGEE. The CDR3 spans 14 residues. The CDR3 DNA follows: TGTGCCAGCAGCGTAGCTTCAGGGAACACTGAAGCTTTCTTT. This codes for CASSVASGNTEAFF. The variable domain in full, with the rest retrieved from reference TRBV9 and TRBJ1-1, is DSGVTQTPKHLITATGQRVTLRCSPRSGDLSVYWYQQSLDQGLQFLIQYYNGEERAKGNILERFSAQQFPDLHSELNLSSLELGDSALYFCASSVASGNTEAFFGQGTRLTVV.

The J gene is TRBJ1-3, the V gene TRBV7-3; tentatively, D is TRBD1 (6 bases). The germline V gene encodes CDR1 SGHTA and CDR2 FQGTGA. The CDR3 is 15 amino acids. The germline V and J ends were trimmed by 1 base and 4 bases, with 11 bases remaining between them. CDR3 sequence: CASSLNAGVGNTIYF. CDR3 bases: TGTGCCAGCAGCTTAAACGCAGGGGTAGGAAACACCATATATTTT.